The 17 T cell receptor beta chains below come from one sample, sequenced in a study of human T cells and chemical hapten exposure. The time point here: patch test 1, 2 weeks after DPC sensitization. Treatment: therapeutic diphenylcyclopropenone sensitization with weekly scalp DPC. TCRdb processed the RACE reads anew with MiXCR; each CDR3 protein has one entry. This table has 65,000 to 85,000 distinct CDR3 sequences, 10% appearing once. Sequences were derived from whole blood, sampled in connection with sensitization to the hapten diphenylcyclopropenone (DPC). All receptors derive from a woman aged 45-65 years with alopecia areata. Some clones in this sample may be carry-over from other donors' samples.

In its sample, this clonotype was seen many times. This sequence joins TRBV6-2 or TRBV6-3 and TRBJ2-7; TRBD2 matches at 9 bases. Trimming took 7 bases from V and 2 from J; bases not matched to a gene: 3. The CDR3 has 13 amino acids. Per germline, CDR1 MNHEY and CDR2 SVGEGT. CDR3 bases: TGTGCCAGCATGGCTAGCGGGGCCTACGAGCAGTACTTC. Amino acid sequence: CASMASGAYEQYF.

The rearrangement joins TRBV29-1 to TRBJ2-7, with 7 bases identical to TRBD1. This CDR3 is built from 13 residues. The germline V gene encodes CDR1 SQVTM and CDR2 ANQGSEA. V shed 2 bases, J shed 11 bases, and the junction held 12 bases outside the gene matches. The CDR3 nucleotides read TGCAGCGTTGAATCCCCGGACAGGAAGGCGGAGTACTTC. It translates to CSVESPDRKAEYF.

This clonotype has more than one count but fewer than ten. The gene calls are TRBV11-2 and TRBJ2-1; no reliable D call. This CDR3 is 14 amino acids long. CDR1 is SGHAT and CDR2 is FQNNGV in the germline V gene. Trimming cost V 3 bases and J 4 bases, with 10 bases left between them. CDR3 DNA: TGTGCCAGCAGCTTCCCGGCCGGATACAATGAGCAGTTCTTC. Translation: CASSFPAGYNEQFF.

The V and J genes are TRBV14 and TRBJ2-5, with 14 bases fitting TRBD2. Germline lookup yields CDR1 SGHDN and CDR2 FVKESK. This CDR3 contains 17 residues. The V gene end was trimmed by 1 base and the J gene end by 4 bases; junction bases not matched to a gene: 5. CDR3 nucleotides: TGTGCCAGCAGCCAAGCCCGAGGACTAGCGGGAGGAGAGACCCAGTACTTC. It encodes CASSQARGLAGGETQYF.

This clonotype was recorded a few times. The V and J genes are TRBV12-3 or TRBV12-4 and TRBJ2-7; D not resolved. The V end lost 0 bases, the J end lost 0 bases, and 9 bases lay between the germline ends. CDR3 length: 15 amino acids. CDR3 residues: CASSLAGGLSYEQYF. DNA of the CDR3: TGTGCCAGCAGTTTAGCTGGCGGCCTCTCCTACGAGCAGTACTTC.

Only a few counts were recorded for this clonotype. V is TRBV7-2 and J is TRBJ2-1; D may be TRBD2 (6 bases). Germline-derived CDR1 and CDR2 are SGHTA and FQGNSA. The V end was cut by 7 bases, the J end by 3 bases, with 13 bases between. CDR3 length: 14 amino acids. The CDR3 here is CASTGTLLYNEQFF. The DNA of the CDR3 is TGTGCCAGCACCGGGACTCTCCTCTACAATGAGCAGTTCTTC.

The genes are TRBV12-3 or TRBV12-4 and TRBJ2-1; D call uncertain. The CDR3 consists of 13 residues. V lost 5 bases and J 7 bases, leaving 12 bases between the germline ends. The CDR3 protein is CASSVGSENEQFF. The CDR3 coding sequence is TGTGCCAGCAGTGTCGGGTCCGAAAATGAGCAGTTCTTC.

The chain carries TRBV5-1 and TRBJ1-1; maybe TRBD1 (6 bases). Per the germline V gene, CDR1 is SGHRS and CDR2 is YFSETQ. V was trimmed by 2 bases and J by 7 bases, leaving 15 bases between them. CDR3 length: 14 residues. This CDR3 reads CASSFRGGGDEAFF. The CDR3 DNA is TGCGCCAGCAGCTTCAGGGGCGGTGGGGATGAAGCTTTCTTT.

The V gene is TRBV7-9, the J gene TRBJ2-3; the D gene is possibly TRBD2 (6 bases). The CDR3 is 17 amino acids. Germline V gives CDR1 SEHNR, CDR2 FQNEAQ (reference sequence). The V and J ends lost 3 bases and 4 bases respectively, with 20 bases between them. The CDR3 reads CASSFGGAGGRSDTQYF. The CDR3 region has the DNA TGTGCCAGCAGCTTCGGCGGGGCCGGGGGTCGGTCAGATACGCAGTATTTT.

The V and J genes are TRBV28 and TRBJ2-7, with D perhaps assigned TRBD1 or TRBD2 (6 bases each). Germline V gene sequence: CDR1 MDHEN, CDR2 SYDVKM. The CDR3 loop spans 14 amino acids. Trimming took 8 bases from V and 6 from J, leaving 20 bases between them. CDR3: CASVGGQRVGEQYF. CDR3 coding DNA: TGTGCCAGCGTGGGGGGACAAAGGGTAGGCGAGCAGTACTTC.

This clonotype was counted a few times. The V call is TRBV14, the J call TRBJ2-1; possibly TRBD2 for D (5 bases). This CDR3 region has 17 residues. Trimming left V 2 bases short and J 0 bases short, with 14 bases between. CDR1 SGHDN and CDR2 FVKESK come from the germline V gene. DNA for the CDR3: TGTGCCAGCAGCCAACCCCAGGACTGGCGCTCCTACAATGAGCAGTTCTTC. The encoded protein is CASSQPQDWRSYNEQFF.

The rearrangement joins TRBV18 to TRBJ2-7; no clear D. This CDR3 is built from 13 residues. V was trimmed by 2 bases and J by 6 bases, leaving 11 bases between them. From germline, CDR1 is KGHSH and CDR2 LQKENI. The CDR3 nucleotides read TGTGCCAGCTCACCAGGTAGGGCCGGCGAGCAGTACTTC. It is translated as CASSPGRAGEQYF.

The rearrangement links TRBV19 to TRBJ2-5, with D unresolved. CDR1 and CDR2 (germline): LNHDA, SQIVND (reference sequence). This CDR3 contains 13 residues. The ends were cut back, 2 bases at V and 0 bases at J, with 4 bases in the middle. CDR3 residues: CASSIRHQETQYF. The CDR3 DNA sequence: TGTGCCAGTAGTATAAGGCACCAAGAGACCCAGTACTTC. Full variable domain (rest looked up from reference TRBV19 and TRBJ2-5): DGGITQSPKYLFRKEGQNVTLSCEQNLNHDAMYWYRQDPGQGLRLIYYSQIVNDFQKGDIAEGYSVSREKKESFPLTVTSAQKNPTAFYLCASSIRHQETQYFGPGTRLLVL.

V gene TRBV20-1 combines with J gene TRBJ2-2; tentatively, D is TRBD1 (5 bases). V lost 7 bases, J lost 0 bases, and 12 bases lay in between. This CDR3 region has 14 residues. Germline CDR1 and CDR2: DFQATT and SNEGSKA (reference sequence). The CDR3 DNA follows: TGCAGTGGGGCCGGACACACGAACACCGGGGAGCTGTTTTTT. This codes for CSGAGHTNTGELFF.

This clonotype was counted a few times. The chain employs TRBV11-2 and TRBJ2-1; TRBD2 agrees at 14 bases. The CDR3 spans 12 residues. Germline trimming cut 5 bases from V and 15 bases from J; bases unmatched to any gene: 3. Per the germline V gene, CDR1 is SGHAT and CDR2 is FQNNGV. The CDR3 DNA sequence: TGTGCCAGCAGCCCCGGGACTAGCGGGGGGTTCTTC. Encoded protein: CASSPGTSGGFF.

This clonotype was seen more than once but under ten times. This chain connects TRBV12-3 or TRBV12-4 to TRBJ1-1; D is unclear. The ends were cut back, 3 bases at V and 11 bases at J, with 10 bases in the middle. The CDR3 is made up of 11 amino acids. This CDR3 is CASSFNVGAFF. The DNA for the CDR3 is TGTGCCAGCAGTTTTAACGTGGGGGCTTTCTTT.

At least ten counts were recorded for this clonotype. The chain employs TRBV11-2 and TRBJ1-5; 8 bases line up with TRBD1. The V gene's germline CDR1 is SGHAT and CDR2 FQNNGV. J lost 9 bases, V lost 5 bases, and 6 bases had no gene match. The CDR3 is 13 amino acids. CDR3 region: CASSPGQGRPQHF. The CDR3 DNA reads as TGTGCCAGCAGCCCTGGACAGGGCCGGCCCCAGCATTTT.